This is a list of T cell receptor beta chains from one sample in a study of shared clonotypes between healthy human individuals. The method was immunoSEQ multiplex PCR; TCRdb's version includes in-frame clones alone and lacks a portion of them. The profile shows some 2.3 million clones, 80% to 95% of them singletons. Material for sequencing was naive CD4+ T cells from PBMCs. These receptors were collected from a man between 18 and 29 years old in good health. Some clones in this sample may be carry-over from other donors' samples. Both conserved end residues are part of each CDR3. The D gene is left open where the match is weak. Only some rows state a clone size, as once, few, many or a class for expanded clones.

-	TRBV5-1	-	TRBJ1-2	TGCGCCAGCAGCTCCTGGGACACTAACTATGGCTACACCTTC	CASSSWDTNYGYTF
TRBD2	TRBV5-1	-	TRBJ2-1	TGCGCCAGCAGCGCAGGACTAGCGGAGTACAATGAGCAGTTCTTC	CASSAGLAEYNEQFF
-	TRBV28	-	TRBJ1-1	TGTGCCAGCAGTCCTGAGCTCCGTAGGACTTTCTTT	CASSPELRRTFF
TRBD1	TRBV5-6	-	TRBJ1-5	TGTGCCAGCAGCCGGGACAGGGGCAATCAGCCCCAGCATTTT	CASSRDRGNQPQHF
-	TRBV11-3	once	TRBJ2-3	TGTGCCAGCAGCCCGGGTAGCCCAGATACGCAGTATTTT	CASSPGSPDTQYF
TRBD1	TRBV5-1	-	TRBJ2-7	TGCGCCAGCAGCCTCCAGGGGGAGTACGAGCAGTACTTC	CASSLQGEYEQYF
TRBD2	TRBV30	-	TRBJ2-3	TGTGCCTGGAATCAACTAGCGGCAGGCACAGATACGCAGTATTTT	CAWNQLAAGTDTQYF
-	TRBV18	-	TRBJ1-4	TGTGCCAGCTCACTAAACCTCCTGACAGCAACTAATGAAAAACTGTTTTTT	CASSLNLLTATNEKLFF
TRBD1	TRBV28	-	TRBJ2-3	TGTGCCAGCGGGCTCCAGGGGGCTGGAGATACGCAGTATTTT	CASGLQGAGDTQYF
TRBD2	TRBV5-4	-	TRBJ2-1	TGTGCCAGCAGCCCGGGACTAGCGGGAGGGCAAGAGCAGTTCTTC	CASSPGLAGGQEQFF
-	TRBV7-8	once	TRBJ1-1	TGTGCCAGCAGCTTTCAGGGGCCGAACACTGAAGCTTTCTTT	CASSFQGPNTEAFF
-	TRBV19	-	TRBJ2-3	TGTGCCAGTAGTATGGGGTGGGGGACAGATACGCAGTATTTT	CASSMGWGTDTQYF
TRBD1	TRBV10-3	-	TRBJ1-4	TGTGCCATCAGTGAAACAGGGGGCCCTAATGAAAAACTGTTTTTT	CAISETGGPNEKLFF
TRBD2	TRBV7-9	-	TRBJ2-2	TGTGCCAGCAGCTTTTCAATTAGCGGGAGAGGTACCGGGGAGCTGTTTTTT	CASSFSISGRGTGELFF
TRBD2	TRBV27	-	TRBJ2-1	TGTGCCAGCAGTTCGGCTAGCGGGAGTGAGGTTGAGCAGTTCTTC	CASSSASGSEVEQFF
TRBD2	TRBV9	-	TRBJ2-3	TGTGCCAGCAGCCCCCGCAGGCTAGCGGGAAACACAGATACGCAGTATTTT	CASSPRRLAGNTDTQYF
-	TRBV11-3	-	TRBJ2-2	TGTGCCAGCAGGGACGCGGGACACCCCGGGGAGCTGTTTTTT	CASRDAGHPGELFF
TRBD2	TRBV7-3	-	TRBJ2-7	TGTGCCAGCAGCCCCACCGGGGGGGTATACGAGCAGTACTTC	CASSPTGGVYEQYF
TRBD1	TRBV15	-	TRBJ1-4	TGTGCCACCAGCACGACCGACAGGGGGAATGAAAAACTGTTTTTT	CATSTTDRGNEKLFF
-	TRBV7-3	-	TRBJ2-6	TGTGCCAGCAGTTCTGGGGCCAACGTCCTGACTTTC	CASSSGANVLTF
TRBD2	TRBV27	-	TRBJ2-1	TGTGCCAGCAGTTTTGCCCCCGGTCGGGACGGCGGGAGATTCAATGAGCAGTTCTTC	CASSFAPGRDGGRFNEQFF
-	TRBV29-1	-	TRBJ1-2	TGCAGCGTTGCTGGGGGGGCGAGGACGTCTAACTATGGCTACACCTTC	CSVAGGARTSNYGYTF
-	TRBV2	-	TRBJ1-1	TGTGCCAGCAACCCCCTCCCGGGGACTGAAGCTTTCTTT	CASNPLPGTEAFF
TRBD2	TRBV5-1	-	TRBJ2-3	TGCGCCAGCAGCTTTAGCGGGAAAGATACGCAGTATTTT	CASSFSGKDTQYF
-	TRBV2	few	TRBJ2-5	TGTGCCAGCAGTGATGGGGGGACCCAGTACTTC	CASSDGGTQYF
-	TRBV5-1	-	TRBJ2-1	TGCGCCAGCAGCTTGGGGATAGGTTCGGGCGATGAGCAGTTCTTC	CASSLGIGSGDEQFF
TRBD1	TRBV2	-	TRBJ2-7	TGTGCCAGTAGTGAACAGGGACAGTCCTACGAGCAGTACTTC	CASSEQGQSYEQYF
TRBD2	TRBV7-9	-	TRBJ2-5	TGTGCCAGCAGCCCTGGGAGCGGGAGTACAGAGACCCAGTACTTC	CASSPGSGSTETQYF
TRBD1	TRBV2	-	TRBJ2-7	TGTGCCAGCAAACGGGACAGGGGGGGCGAGCAGTACTTC	CASKRDRGGEQYF
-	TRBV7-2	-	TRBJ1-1	TGTGCCAGCAGCTGGGAGGGACGGACTGTGGAAGCTTTCTTT	CASSWEGRTVEAFF
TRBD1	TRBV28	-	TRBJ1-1	TGTGCCAGCAGTTCCGGACAGGCCTACCCCAAAGCTTTCTTT	CASSSGQAYPKAFF
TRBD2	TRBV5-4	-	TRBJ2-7	TGTGCCAGCAGCTCAAAGACCGGGACTAGGTACTCCTACGAGCAGTACTTC	CASSSKTGTRYSYEQYF
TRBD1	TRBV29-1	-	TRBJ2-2	TGCAGCGCAACCCGACAGGGCACCGGGGAGCTGTTTTTT	CSATRQGTGELFF